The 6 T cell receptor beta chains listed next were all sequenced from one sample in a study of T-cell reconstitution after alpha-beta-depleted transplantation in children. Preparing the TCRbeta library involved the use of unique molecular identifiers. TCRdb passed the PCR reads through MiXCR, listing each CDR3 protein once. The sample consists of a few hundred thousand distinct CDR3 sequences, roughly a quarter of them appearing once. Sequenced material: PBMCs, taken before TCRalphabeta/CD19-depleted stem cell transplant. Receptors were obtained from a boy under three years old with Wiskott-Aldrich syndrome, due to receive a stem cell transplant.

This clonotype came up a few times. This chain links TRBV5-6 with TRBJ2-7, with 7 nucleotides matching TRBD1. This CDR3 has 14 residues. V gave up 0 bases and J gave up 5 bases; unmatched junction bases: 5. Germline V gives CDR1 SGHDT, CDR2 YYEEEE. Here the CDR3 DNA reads TGTGCCAGCAGCTTGGACGTCAGGGGGAACGAGCAGTACTTC. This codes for CASSLDVRGNEQYF. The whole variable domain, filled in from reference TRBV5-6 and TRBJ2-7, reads DAGVTQSPTHLIKTRGQQVTLRCSPKSGHDTVSWYQQALGQGPQFIFQYYEEEERQRGNFPDRFSGHQFPNYSSELNVNALLLGDSALYLCASSLDVRGNEQYFGPGTRLTVT.

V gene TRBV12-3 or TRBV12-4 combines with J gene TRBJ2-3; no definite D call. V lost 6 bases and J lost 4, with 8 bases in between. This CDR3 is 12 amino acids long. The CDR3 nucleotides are TGTGCCAGCAGCCTGTTCTCAGATACGCAGTATTTT. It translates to CASSLFSDTQYF.

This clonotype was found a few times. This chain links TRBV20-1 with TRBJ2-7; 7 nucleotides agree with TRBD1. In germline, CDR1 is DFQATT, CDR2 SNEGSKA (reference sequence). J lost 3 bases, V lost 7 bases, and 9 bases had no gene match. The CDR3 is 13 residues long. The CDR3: CSVITGTVYEQYF. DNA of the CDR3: TGCAGTGTTATAACCGGGACAGTCTACGAGCAGTACTTC.

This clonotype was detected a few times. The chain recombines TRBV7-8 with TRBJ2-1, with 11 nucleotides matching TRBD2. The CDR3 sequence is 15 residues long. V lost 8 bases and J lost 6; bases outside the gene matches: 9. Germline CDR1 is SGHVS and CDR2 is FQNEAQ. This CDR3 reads CASAGTLAGGNEQFF. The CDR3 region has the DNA TGTGCCAGCGCTGGGACGCTAGCGGGAGGCAATGAGCAGTTCTTC.

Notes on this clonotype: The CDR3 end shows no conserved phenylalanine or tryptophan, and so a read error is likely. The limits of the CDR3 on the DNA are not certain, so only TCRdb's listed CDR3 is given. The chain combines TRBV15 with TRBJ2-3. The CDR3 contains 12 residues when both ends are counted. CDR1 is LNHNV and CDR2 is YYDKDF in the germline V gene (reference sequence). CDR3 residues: CATSRGGTGNSA.

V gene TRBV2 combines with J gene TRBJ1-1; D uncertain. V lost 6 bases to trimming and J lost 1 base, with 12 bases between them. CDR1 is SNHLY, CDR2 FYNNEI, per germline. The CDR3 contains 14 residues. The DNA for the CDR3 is TGTGCCAGCAGACCTTACAGTAAGAACACTGAAGCTTTCTTT. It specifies CASRPYSKNTEAFF.